One and the same sample provided the 28 T cell receptor beta chains below, sequenced in a study of OX40 agonist ivuxolimab in advanced cancers. Libraries were prepared by immunoSEQ multiplex PCR; TCRdb keeps only in-frame clonotypes and omits some of them. The table has fewer than 90,000 clones, around 90% seen once. The starting material was CD4+ or CD8+ T cells sorted from blood, obtained in a trial of the OX40 agonist ivuxolimab. These receptors originate from an adult with an advanced solid tumor such as melanoma, head and neck, liver or kidney cancer.

The rearrangement uses TRBV14 and TRBJ1-3; D remains unclear. The CDR3 runs to 15 residues. The germline V gene encodes CDR1 SGHDN and CDR2 FVKESK. Trimming left V 1 base short and J 0 bases short, with 7 bases between. In DNA form, the CDR3 reads TGTGCCAGCAGCCAAGTAGGGTCCTCTGGAAACACCATATATTTT. It specifies CASSQVGSSGNTIYF.

The genes are TRBV2 and TRBJ2-7; D might be TRBD2 (6 bases). Germline loops: CDR1 SNHLY, CDR2 FYNNEI. The CDR3 runs 14 residues. The V and J ends lost 7 bases and 2 bases respectively, with 15 bases between them. CDR3 bases: TGTGCCAGCACAGTCGACGGGGGAGCCTACGAGCAGTACTTC. It encodes CASTVDGGAYEQYF.

V and J are TRBV4-1 and TRBJ2-7; a weak D match, TRBD2 (5 bases). CDR1 is MGHRA, CDR2 YSYEKL, per germline. Trimming shortened V by 6 bases and J by 0 bases, and 21 bases separated the two germline ends. The CDR3 has 17 amino acids. CDR3 amino acids: CASRPRAGRDSSYEQYF. DNA of the CDR3: TGCGCCAGCAGGCCCCGGGCAGGACGGGATAGCTCCTACGAGCAGTACTTC.

This chain connects TRBV25-1 to TRBJ1-5; TRBD1 is a possible D gene (5 bases). CDR1 and CDR2 from the germline V gene are MGHDK and SYGVNS. This CDR3 is 15 amino acids long. V shed 6 bases and J shed 3 bases, with 15 bases lying between them. The chain's CDR3 is CASSEGGGFNQPQHF. The DNA of the CDR3 is TGTGCCAGCAGCGAAGGCGGGGGGTTCAATCAGCCCCAGCATTTT.

The V call is TRBV19, the J call TRBJ2-6, with 8 bases aligning to TRBD1. Germline V gives CDR1 LNHDA, CDR2 SQIVND (reference sequence). Germline trimming cut 4 bases from V and 2 bases from J; bases unmatched to any gene: 7. This CDR3 comprises 17 residues. Written as DNA, the CDR3 is TGTGCCAGTAGTAAGGCCAGGGGGCGCGCTGGGGCCAACGTCCTGACTTTC. This gives the protein CASSKARGRAGANVLTF.

The rearrangement links TRBV5-4 to TRBJ1-1; unclear D gene. Per the germline V gene, CDR1 is SGHNT and CDR2 is YYREEE (reference sequence). The germline V and J ends were trimmed by 5 bases and 2 bases, with 13 bases remaining between them. The CDR3 contains 14 residues. The CDR3 sequence: CASRPGLTNTEAFF. CDR3 DNA sequence: TGTGCCAGCAGGCCCGGGCTAACAAACACTGAAGCTTTCTTT.

The chain uses TRBV5-1 and TRBJ2-2; D not resolved. The CDR3 has 16 residues. In germline, CDR1 is SGHRS, CDR2 YFSETQ. The V end lost 2 bases, the J end lost 0 bases, and 11 bases lay between the germline ends. The CDR3 region is CASSFGRNANTGELFF. In DNA, the CDR3 is TGCGCCAGCAGCTTTGGGCGGAACGCGAACACCGGGGAGCTGTTTTTT.

This sequence joins TRBV11-3 and TRBJ2-3, with D unresolved. The CDR3 totals 13 residues. From germline, CDR1 is SGHNT and CDR2 YENEEA. The V gene lost 6 bases and the J gene lost 0 bases, with 7 bases spanning the gap. Here the CDR3 DNA reads TGTGCCAGCAGTGTGGACAGCACAGATACGCAGTATTTT. Amino acids: CASSVDSTDTQYF. Together with reference TRBV11-3 and TRBJ2-3, the CDR3 gives the full variable domain: EAGVVQSPRYKIIEKKQPVAFWCNPISGHNTLYWYLQNLGQGPELLIRYENEEAVDDSQLPKDRFSAERLKGVDSTLKIQPAELGDSAVYLCASSVDSTDTQYFGPGTRLTVL.

The chain links TRBV6-6 to TRBJ2-1; TRBD2 is a possible D gene (5 bases). CDR3 size: 10 residues. Trimming stripped 4 bases from V and 12 bases from J, with 7 bases between. Germline V gene sequence: CDR1 MNHNY, CDR2 SVGAGI (reference sequence). The CDR3: CASSSEGQFF. CDR3 nucleotides: TGTGCCAGCAGTTCTGAGGGGCAGTTCTTC.

This clone was found once. The genes are TRBV4-1 and TRBJ1-1; no clear D. The germline V gene encodes CDR1 MGHRA and CDR2 YSYEKL. The V end lost 4 bases, the J end lost 1 base, and 10 bases lay between the germline ends. The CDR3 runs 14 residues. This CDR3 reads CASSPGLGNTEAFF. CDR3 DNA: TGCGCCAGCAGCCCCGGTCTCGGGAACACTGAAGCTTTCTTT.

The V gene is TRBV5-4, the J gene TRBJ2-5; TRBD1 matches at 7 bases. J lost 4 bases, V lost 4 bases, and 10 bases had no gene match. Germline V lookup: CDR1 SGHNT, CDR2 YYREEE (reference sequence). The CDR3 is made up of 15 amino acids. CDR3 sequence (DNA): TGTGCCAGCAGCCCGGGCGACAGGGTACGAGAGACCCAGTACTTC. Protein: CASSPGDRVRETQYF.

The genes are TRBV10-3 and TRBJ1-3; 9 nucleotides align to TRBD1. V was clipped by 6 bases and J by 8 bases; unmatched bases: 8. Germline V lookup: CDR1 ENHRY, CDR2 SYGVKD. The CDR3 has 14 amino acids. CDR3 amino acids: CAIRTTGGLDTIYF. CDR3 DNA sequence: TGTGCCATCAGAACTACAGGGGGCTTGGACACCATATATTTT.

This chain connects TRBV4-2 to TRBJ1-1; the D gene is possibly TRBD1 (6 bases). The germline V and J ends were trimmed by 2 bases and 5 bases, with 9 bases remaining between them. CDR1 and CDR2 from the germline V gene are LGHNA and YNFKEQ. This CDR3 region has 13 residues. CDR3 DNA: TGTGCCAGCAGCCAAACAGGGCGGACTGAAGCTTTCTTT. Its protein is CASSQTGRTEAFF.

J is TRBJ2-7 and V is TRBV6-5; 7 positions agree with TRBD1. CDR3 length: 12 residues. J lost 3 bases, V lost 8 bases, and 4 bases had no gene match. Per germline, CDR1 MNHEY and CDR2 SVGAGI. The CDR3 nucleotides are TGTGCCAGCGGGGACAGACTCTACGAGCAGTACTTC. Its protein is CASGDRLYEQYF.

CDR3 residues: CASSETAGRVGNTIYF. As DNA, the CDR3 is TGCGCCAGCAGCGAAACAGCGGGACGGGTGGGAAACACCATATATTTT. The genes are TRBV5-1 and TRBJ1-3; possibly TRBD1 for D (5 bases). The germline V gene encodes CDR1 SGHRS and CDR2 YFSETQ. Trimming pared 4 bases from V and 4 bases from J, leaving 18 bases between. This CDR3 has 16 residues. Based on the CDR3 plus reference TRBV5-1 and TRBJ1-3, the full variable domain is KAGVTQTPRYLIKTRGQQVTLSCSPISGHRSVSWYQQTPGQGLQFLFEYFSETQRNKGNFPGRFSGRQFSNSRSEMNVSTLELGDSALYLCASSETAGRVGNTIYFGEGSWLTVV.

V is TRBV6-6 and J is TRBJ2-5; 9 bases agree with TRBD1. This CDR3 contains 14 residues. Germline CDR1 reads MNHNY; CDR2 reads SVGAGI (reference sequence). Unmatched junction bases numbered 10, after V lost 10 bases and J lost 4 bases. The CDR3: CATRTGGELETQYF. The CDR3 coding sequence is TGTGCCACACGAACAGGGGGCGAGTTAGAGACCCAGTACTTC.

The V and J genes are TRBV2 and TRBJ2-1; 11 bases agree with TRBD2. The CDR3 has 15 residues. Germline V gene sequence: CDR1 SNHLY, CDR2 FYNNEI. V lost 5 bases and J lost 7; bases outside the gene matches: 7. The CDR3 sequence is CASSLLAGGLNEQFF. CDR3 coding DNA: TGTGCCAGCAGTCTCCTAGCGGGGGGTCTGAATGAGCAGTTCTTC.

V and J are TRBV7-2 and TRBJ2-5; the D is unclear. V was clipped by 6 bases and J by 1 base, with 12 bases between them. This CDR3 region has 14 residues. The germline CDR1 and CDR2 sequences are SGHTA and FQGNSA. The CDR3 DNA is TGTGCCAGCAGTCTAGGGTGGGGCCAAGAGACCCAGTACTTC. It translates to CASSLGWGQETQYF.

The chain is built from TRBV11-2 and TRBJ1-2; D perhaps matches TRBD1 (5 bases). The length of the CDR3 is 13 residues. Trimming left V 5 bases short and J 1 base short, with 8 bases between. CDR1 is SGHAT, CDR2 FQNNGV, per germline. Here the CDR3 DNA reads TGTGCCAGCAGCCTTCAGGGTAACTATGGCTACACCTTC. This sequence encodes CASSLQGNYGYTF.

This chain links TRBV5-1 with TRBJ1-1, with unresolved D. The V gene's germline CDR1 is SGHRS and CDR2 YFSETQ. The ends were cut back, 4 bases at V and 2 bases at J, with 12 bases in the middle. The CDR3 is 14 residues long. CDR3 protein: CASSLFTPNTEAFF. CDR3 sequence (DNA): TGCGCCAGCAGCCTATTTACACCCAACACTGAAGCTTTCTTT.

The chain links TRBV27 to TRBJ1-2; maybe TRBD1 (5 bases). Germline CDR1 reads MNHEY; CDR2 reads SMNVEV (reference sequence). Trimming removed 0 bases from V and 7 bases from J, with 9 bases in between. The CDR3 is made up of 13 amino acids. The DNA for the CDR3 is TGTGCCAGCAGTTTATCCCAGGGAGGTGGCTACACCTTC. It is translated as CASSLSQGGGYTF.

The V gene is TRBV4-2, the J gene TRBJ2-7; no firm D call. CDR1 and CDR2 (germline): LGHNA, YNFKEQ. V was cut by 0 bases and J by 6 bases, with 15 bases left in between. This CDR3 is built from 15 residues. CDR3 DNA sequence: TGTGCCAGCAGCCAAGATGGTGGTACTCCCCGCGAGCAGTACTTC. Its protein is CASSQDGGTPREQYF.

This chain joins TRBV19 and TRBJ2-4; 7 bases are a match to TRBD1. J was trimmed by 2 bases and V by 4 bases; bases with no gene match: 8. This CDR3 has 16 residues. Germline lookup yields CDR1 LNHDA and CDR2 SQIVND (reference sequence). The CDR3 bases are TGTGCCAGTAGTAATAGGGCAGGGGGAACCAAAAACATTCAGTACTTC. The encoded protein is CASSNRAGGTKNIQYF.

CDR3 amino acids: CASRAPGRGRTGELFF. CDR3 nucleotides: TGTGCCAGTAGGGCTCCGGGACGAGGAAGGACCGGGGAGCTGTTTTTT. The chain combines TRBV19 with TRBJ2-2, with D perhaps TRBD1 or TRBD2 (5 bases each). CDR3 size: 16 residues. The V end lost 6 bases, the J end lost 5 bases, and 19 bases lay between the germline ends. Germline-derived CDR1 and CDR2 are LNHDA and SQIVND (reference sequence). The full variable domain, with the rest looked up from reference TRBV19 and TRBJ2-2, is DGGITQSPKYLFRKEGQNVTLSCEQNLNHDAMYWYRQDPGQGLRLIYYSQIVNDFQKGDIAEGYSVSREKKESFPLTVTSAQKNPTAFYLCASRAPGRGRTGELFFGEGSRLTVL.

The chain joins TRBV5-1 to TRBJ1-4; 10 nucleotides align to TRBD1. This CDR3 is built from 15 residues. The ends lost 4 bases at V and 3 bases at J; junction bases unmatched: 3. CDR1 SGHRS and CDR2 YFSETQ come from the germline V gene. CDR3 residues: CASSKGQGSNEKLFF. CDR3 DNA sequence: TGCGCCAGCAGCAAGGGACAGGGGTCTAATGAAAAACTGTTTTTT.

The chain employs TRBV4-1 and TRBJ2-7, with 8 nucleotides matching TRBD2. This CDR3 is built from 17 residues. The germline V gene has CDR1 MGHRA and CDR2 YSYEKL. J was trimmed by 2 bases and V by 1 base; bases with no gene match: 10. CDR3 sequence (DNA): TGCGCCAGCAGCCAAGGTTTGGGGCCGGGGGGGACCTACGAGCAGTACTTC. It yields the protein CASSQGLGPGGTYEQYF.

The chain links TRBV11-2 to TRBJ1-2; weak D call: TRBD1 (6 bases). Trimming pared 1 base from V and 8 bases from J, leaving 17 bases between. Germline V gene lookup returns CDR1 SGHAT and CDR2 FQNNGV. The CDR3 runs 15 residues. CDR3 in DNA: TGTGCCAGCAGCTTAGCCTATCGGGGGCAGCGAGGCTACACCTTC. Encoded protein: CASSLAYRGQRGYTF.

V is TRBV7-9 and J is TRBJ1-5; 7 bases match TRBD1. The CDR3 length is 14 residues. V shed 4 bases and J 6 bases; nucleotides not matched to a gene: 6. From germline, CDR1 is SEHNR and CDR2 FQNEAQ (reference sequence). The CDR3 loop reads CASSSQGFGQPQHF. The CDR3 DNA follows: TGTGCCAGCAGCTCACAGGGGTTCGGTCAGCCCCAGCATTTT.